Below are 32 T cell receptor beta chains sequenced from a single sample in a study of blood T cell repertoires in COVID-19. Repertoires were generated with immunoSEQ multiplex PCR, while TCRdb's copy carries only in-frame clones and drops some. The table lists 300,000 or so clones, approximately 89% of them singletons. Sequencing was carried out using peripheral blood. These receptors originate from a woman in her forties or fifties who had recovered from COVID-19.

The chain recombines TRBV18 with TRBJ2-5; D unresolved. V was trimmed by 2 bases and J by 2 bases, leaving 12 bases between them. The length of the CDR3 is 15 residues. Per the germline V gene, CDR1 is KGHSH and CDR2 is LQKENI. The CDR3 DNA sequence: TGTGCCAGCTCACCAAATCAGGCAGGTCAAGAGACCCAGTACTTC. Translated, it gives CASSPNQAGQETQYF.

J is TRBJ2-7 and V is TRBV2; TRBD1 is a possible D gene (6 bases). V lost 6 bases and J 5 bases, leaving 17 bases between the germline ends. CDR1 and CDR2 (germline): SNHLY, FYNNEI. The CDR3 runs to 14 residues. The CDR3 sequence: CASRSPEGENEQYF. The CDR3 region has the DNA TGTGCCAGCAGATCCCCCGAGGGGGAAAACGAGCAGTACTTC.

This chain uses TRBV4-3 with TRBJ2-7; D is perhaps TRBD2 (5 bases). The CDR3 length is 15 residues. Trimming left V 0 bases short and J 0 bases short, with 9 bases between. The V gene's germline CDR1 is LGHNA and CDR2 YSLEER. The chain's CDR3 is CASSQDHGVSYEQYF. As DNA, the CDR3 is TGCGCCAGCAGCCAAGATCACGGGGTCTCCTACGAGCAGTACTTC.

This chain links TRBV9 with TRBJ1-1, with 12 bases aligning to TRBD1. This CDR3 comprises 16 residues. V shed 4 bases and J 5 bases; nucleotides not matched to a gene: 9. Per the germline V gene, CDR1 is SGDLS and CDR2 is YYNGEE. The CDR3 loop reads CASSQVGQGASTEAFF. In DNA form, the CDR3 reads TGTGCCAGCAGCCAAGTGGGACAGGGGGCATCAACTGAAGCTTTCTTT. Using reference TRBV9 and TRBJ1-1 for the parts outside the CDR3, the full variable domain is DSGVTQTPKHLITATGQRVTLRCSPRSGDLSVYWYQQSLDQGLQFLIQYYNGEERAKGNILERFSAQQFPDLHSELNLSSLELGDSALYFCASSQVGQGASTEAFFGQGTRLTVV.

The chain is built from TRBV2 and TRBJ1-2; no firm D call. Trimming left V 2 bases short and J 8 bases short, with 18 bases between. The CDR3 covers 15 residues. Germline-derived CDR1 and CDR2 are SNHLY and FYNNEI. Here the CDR3 reads CASSEREAVSGGYTF. The CDR3 nucleotides read TGTGCCAGCAGTGAAAGGGAGGCAGTCTCGGGCGGCTACACCTTC.

The chain is built from TRBV5-1 and TRBJ2-3; 8 bases line up with TRBD1. CDR1 and CDR2 from the germline V gene are SGHRS and YFSETQ. This CDR3 has 14 residues. V shed 4 bases and J 6 bases; nucleotides not matched to a gene: 7. The CDR3 DNA follows: TGCGCCAGCAGCCCCGGACAGGGAAGGGATACGCAGTATTTT. It encodes CASSPGQGRDTQYF.

V gene TRBV25-1 combines with J gene TRBJ1-1; TRBD1 matches at 8 bases. Germline V CDR1 and CDR2: MGHDK, SYGVNS. The CDR3 extends over 15 amino acids. Trimming took 7 bases from V and 1 from J; bases not matched to a gene: 8. The CDR3 here is CASTVPGTGNTEAFF. The DNA of the CDR3 is TGTGCCAGCACTGTACCCGGGACAGGGAACACTGAAGCTTTCTTT.

This chain uses TRBV18 with TRBJ1-3; the D gene is possibly TRBD1 (6 bases). The CDR3 spans 16 residues. Germline V lookup: CDR1 KGHSH, CDR2 LQKENI. V was pared by 2 bases and J by 0 bases, with 11 bases between. The CDR3 DNA reads as TGTGCCAGCTCACCATCCGGACAGAGCTCTGGAAACACCATATATTTT. It specifies CASSPSGQSSGNTIYF.

This clone was recorded once. The chain recombines TRBV1 with TRBJ1-5; the table names TRBD1, a call not compared with the DNA. TRBV1 is assigned pseudogene status. This CDR3 has 20 amino acids. In DNA, the CDR3 is TGCACCAGCAGCCATGGCTCGGACAGGGCGGAAAGACGGCGCAATCAGCCCCAGCATTTT. The encoded protein is CTSSHGSDRAERRRNQPQHF.

The V and J genes are TRBV3-1 (or the pseudogene TRBV3-2) and TRBJ2-7; TRBD2 matches at 11 bases. CDR3 length equals 15 residues. Germline V gene data show CDR1 as LGHDT and CDR2 as YNNKEL (reference sequence). The V gene end was trimmed by 3 bases and the J gene end by 4 bases; junction bases not matched to a gene: 5. CDR3 protein: CASSQRLAGIYEQYF. CDR3 in DNA: TGTGCCAGCAGCCAGCGACTAGCGGGAATTTACGAGCAGTACTTC.

This sequence joins TRBV6-6 and TRBJ2-3; 8 bases line up with TRBD2. V lost 6 bases, J lost 8 bases, and 7 bases stayed unmatched. Per germline, CDR1 MNHNY and CDR2 SVGAGI (reference sequence). The CDR3 has 13 residues. The CDR3 loop is CASSTGTRGTQYF. In DNA form, the CDR3 reads TGTGCCAGCAGCACCGGGACTAGAGGTACGCAGTATTTT.

The J gene is TRBJ2-1, the V gene TRBV5-1; D is perhaps TRBD1 (6 bases). The V end was cut by 4 bases, the J end by 4 bases, with 12 bases between. The CDR3 runs to 14 residues. Germline CDR1 is SGHRS and CDR2 is YFSETQ. The CDR3 DNA reads TGCGCCAGCAGCACGGGACAACTTTACAATGAGCAGTTCTTC. It translates to CASSTGQLYNEQFF.

The V call is TRBV19, the J call TRBJ2-3, with 7 bases identical to TRBD1. The CDR3 contains 17 residues. Germline assignment: CDR1 LNHDA and CDR2 SQIVND (reference sequence). The V gene end was trimmed by 5 bases and the J gene end by 2 bases; junction bases not matched to a gene: 13. The CDR3 bases are TGTGCCAGTAGTGTGGGTTGGGACAGCCTTTCCACAGATACGCAGTATTTT. Translated: CASSVGWDSLSTDTQYF. Full variable domain (rest looked up from reference TRBV19 and TRBJ2-3): DGGITQSPKYLFRKEGQNVTLSCEQNLNHDAMYWYRQDPGQGLRLIYYSQIVNDFQKGDIAEGYSVSREKKESFPLTVTSAQKNPTAFYLCASSVGWDSLSTDTQYFGPGTRLTVL.

The rearrangement joins TRBV5-1 to TRBJ2-5, with 7 bases matching TRBD1. V was clipped by 4 bases and J by 3 bases; unmatched bases: 9. There are 15 residues in the CDR3. Germline CDR1 SGHRS, CDR2 YFSETQ. CDR3 in DNA: TGCGCCAGCAGCGATACCAGGGGACAGAAAGAGACCCAGTACTTC. Translated: CASSDTRGQKETQYF.

The table lists this clone with a few counts. This chain joins TRBV28 and TRBJ1-5; D is possibly TRBD1 (6 bases). CDR3 length: 14 residues. V lost 2 bases, J lost 7 bases, and 12 bases lay in between. CDR1 is MDHEN and CDR2 is SYDVKM in the germline V gene. The CDR3: CASSLVRTGQPQHF. In DNA, the CDR3 is TGTGCCAGCAGTTTAGTGAGAACAGGGCAGCCCCAGCATTTT.

This chain uses TRBV4-3 with TRBJ1-1; D ambiguous. This CDR3 region has 13 residues. Germline V gene lookup returns CDR1 LGHNA and CDR2 YSLEER. V lost 1 base and J lost 0, with 3 bases in between. The CDR3 spells CASSQVMNTEAFF. The CDR3 DNA sequence: TGCGCCAGCAGCCAAGTCATGAACACTGAAGCTTTCTTT.

The chain links TRBV4-2 to TRBJ2-1, with 7 bases fitting TRBD2. V lost 0 bases to trimming and J lost 4 bases; unmatched junction nucleotides: 6. The V gene's germline CDR1 is LGHNA and CDR2 YNFKEQ. This CDR3 region has 16 residues. CDR3 DNA sequence: TGTGCCAGCAGCCAAGATGGGAGGGAGGCTTACAATGAGCAGTTCTTC. Translating it yields CASSQDGREAYNEQFF.

V gene TRBV30 combines with J gene TRBJ2-6, with a tentative D call TRBD1 (6 bases). The germline V and J ends were trimmed by 1 base and 6 bases, with 10 bases remaining between them. From germline, CDR1 is GTSNPN and CDR2 SVGIG (reference sequence). There are 14 residues in the CDR3. CDR3 coding DNA: TGTGCCTGGAGTGGGGACATCCAGGCCAACGTCCTGACTTTC. This sequence encodes CAWSGDIQANVLTF.

This clone has more than one count but fewer than ten. The V gene is TRBV5-4, the J gene TRBJ2-5; TRBD2 matches 11 bases. The CDR3 consists of 15 residues. Germline CDR1 and CDR2: SGHNT and YYREEE (reference sequence). Unmatched junction bases numbered 6, after V lost 3 bases and J lost 5 bases. CDR3 DNA: TGTGCCAGCAGCTCTCATAGCGGGAGGGTTGAGACCCAGTACTTC. Translating it yields CASSSHSGRVETQYF.

The chain is built from TRBV11-2 and TRBJ2-3; 12 nucleotides line up with TRBD2. The CDR3 totals 17 residues. Germline CDR1 and CDR2: SGHAT and FQNNGV. V was pared by 5 bases and J by 5 bases, with 11 bases of the junction left unmatched. CDR3 sequence: CASSPKKLAGGKDTQYF. In DNA form, the CDR3 reads TGTGCCAGCAGCCCGAAGAAACTAGCGGGGGGCAAAGATACGCAGTATTTT.

V usage is TRBV5-4 and J usage is TRBJ1-6; D ambiguous. Germline assignment: CDR1 SGHNT and CDR2 YYREEE (reference sequence). The CDR3 extends over 18 amino acids. The V end lost 2 bases, the J end lost 0 bases, and 15 bases lay between the germline ends. The CDR3 DNA follows: TGTGCCAGCAGCTTCGTAGGCGGCCGGAGCTCCTATAATTCACCCCTCCACTTT. This codes for CASSFVGGRSSYNSPLHF. Variable domain in full (rest from reference TRBV5-4 and TRBJ1-6): ETGVTQSPTHLIKTRGQQVTLRCSSQSGHNTVSWYQQALGQGPQFIFQYYREEENGRGNFPPRFSGLQFPNYSSELNVNALELDDSALYLCASSFVGGRSSYNSPLHFGNGTRLTVT.

The chain recombines TRBV6-5 with TRBJ1-2; 9 bases fit TRBD1. The CDR3 is 13 amino acids. Germline V gene data show CDR1 as MNHEY and CDR2 as SVGAGI. Germline trimming cut 6 bases from V and 9 bases from J; bases unmatched to any gene: 8. CDR3 region: CASSRDRDGSYTF. The CDR3 DNA is TGTGCCAGCAGCCGGGACAGGGATGGAAGCTACACCTTC.

The V and J genes are TRBV21-1 and TRBJ1-4. TRBV21-1 is tagged as a pseudogene. This CDR3 is built from 13 residues. This CDR3 is CASPVATNEKLFF. The CDR3 DNA reads as TGTGCCTCCCCGGTTGCAACTAATGAAAAACTGTTTTTT.

The chain recombines TRBV6-5 with TRBJ1-1; perhaps TRBD1 as D (5 bases). The CDR3 has 15 residues. Germline V gene sequence: CDR1 MNHEY, CDR2 SVGAGI. Between the trimmed V and J ends, which lost 0 bases and 4 bases, there was a span of 12 bases. For the CDR3, the DNA is TGTGCCAGCAGTTACTCGGGGGGTTTGGGCACTGAAGCTTTCTTT. This sequence encodes CASSYSGGLGTEAFF.

The V and J genes are TRBV7-9 and TRBJ1-1; no clear D gene. The germline CDR1 and CDR2 sequences are SEHNR and FQNEAQ (reference sequence). The CDR3 extends over 14 amino acids. V was cut by 2 bases and J by 6 bases, with 13 bases left in between. CDR3 DNA sequence: TGTGCCAGCAGCTTAAATTACATGATACCTGAAGCTTTCTTT. Translating it yields CASSLNYMIPEAFF. Variable domain in full (rest from reference TRBV7-9 and TRBJ1-1): DTGVSQNPRHKITKRGQNVTFRCDPISEHNRLYWYRQTLGQGPEFLTYFQNEAQLEKSRLLSDRFSAERPKGSFSTLEIQRTEQGDSAMYLCASSLNYMIPEAFFGQGTRLTVV.

The chain joins TRBV19 to TRBJ2-2, with D possibly matching TRBD1 (6 bases). V lost 4 bases and J lost 5, with 17 bases in between. Germline V gives CDR1 LNHDA, CDR2 SQIVND (reference sequence). The CDR3 sequence is 16 residues long. The DNA for the CDR3 is TGTGCCAGTAGTACTGAAAGTCGAGGGGGAACCGGGGAGCTGTTTTTT. Its protein is CASSTESRGGTGELFF.

This clone has a single count. The chain couples TRBV28 to TRBJ1-2; TRBD1 aligns across 10 bases. This CDR3 has 15 residues. V dropped 7 bases and J dropped 8; count of bases not matched to a gene: 13. CDR1 is MDHEN and CDR2 is SYDVKM in the germline V gene. DNA of the CDR3: TGTGCCAGCACCCTACCCCGAGGACAGGGGGGGGGCTACACCTTC. Amino acid sequence: CASTLPRGQGGGYTF.

V is TRBV3-1 (or the pseudogene TRBV3-2) and J is TRBJ2-1; D gene uncertain. V shed 1 base and J shed 6 bases, with 4 bases lying between them. CDR3 length: 12 amino acids. From germline, CDR1 is LGHDT and CDR2 YNNKEL (reference sequence). The CDR3 DNA reads as TGTGCCAGCAGCCAAGTCTTCAATGAGCAGTTCTTC. Translating it yields CASSQVFNEQFF.

The V and J genes are TRBV18 and TRBJ2-5; no firm D call. Germline loops: CDR1 KGHSH, CDR2 LQKENI. The CDR3 extends over 14 amino acids. The V gene lost 3 bases and the J gene lost 2 bases, with 10 bases spanning the gap. The CDR3 spells CASSPNSPQETQYF. The CDR3 DNA reads TGTGCCAGCTCACCGAATAGCCCTCAAGAGACCCAGTACTTC.

The chain links TRBV19 to TRBJ1-4, with D possibly TRBD1 on 5 matching bases. The V and J ends lost 8 bases and 5 bases respectively, with 15 bases between them. The CDR3 is 14 amino acids. The germline V gene encodes CDR1 LNHDA and CDR2 SQIVND (reference sequence). CDR3 bases: TGTGCCAGTTCGGGAGTGCAGGGCAATGAAAAACTGTTTTTT. Amino acid sequence: CASSGVQGNEKLFF.

The V and J genes are TRBV6-5 and TRBJ2-2, with 7 bases lining up with TRBD2. J lost 8 bases, V lost 11 bases, and 8 bases had no gene match. The CDR3 length is 12 residues. In germline, CDR1 is MNHEY, CDR2 SVGAGI. This chain's CDR3 is CASQRGRGELFF. DNA of the CDR3: TGTGCCTCCCAGCGGGGTCGAGGGGAGCTGTTTTTT.

This chain joins TRBV28 and TRBJ1-1; D might be TRBD1 (5 bases). Germline values: CDR1 MDHEN, CDR2 SYDVKM. V was trimmed by 2 bases and J by 3 bases, leaving 13 bases between them. The CDR3 contains 15 residues. The CDR3 loop reads CASSLGEGEDTEAFF. Here the CDR3 DNA reads TGTGCCAGCAGTTTAGGCGAAGGGGAGGACACTGAAGCTTTCTTT.